Shown below are 29 T cell receptor beta chains from a single sample sequenced in a study of B cell selection in AIRE deficiency. Method: immunoSEQ multiplex PCR; TCRdb's copy keeps in-frame clones and lacks some. The sample records about 24,000 clones, roughly 95% being singletons. CD4+CD127+ cells were sorted as the conventional CD4 T cells. The sequenced sample was CD4+CD127+ conventional T cells sorted from PBMCs. These receptors originate from a human donor in good health.

The V and J genes are TRBV4-3 and TRBJ2-5, with 11 bases fitting TRBD2. This CDR3 has 17 residues. The J segment lost 5 bases and the V segment lost 0 bases, leaving 8 bases of the junction unmatched. Germline assignment: CDR1 LGHNA and CDR2 YSLEER. Written as DNA, the CDR3 is TGCGCCAGCAGCCAAGATTGGGCGGCTAGCGGGGGGGAGACCCAGTACTTC. This gives the protein CASSQDWAASGGETQYF.

The chain combines TRBV6-1 with TRBJ1-1, with D unclear. CDR1 and CDR2 (germline): MNHNS, SASEGT. The V end lost 1 base, the J end lost 5 bases, and 2 bases lay between the germline ends. This CDR3 is built from 11 residues. CDR3 nucleotides: TGTGCCAGCAGTGAAGAAACTGAAGCTTTCTTT. It encodes CASSEETEAFF.

The V gene is TRBV7-9, the J gene TRBJ1-1; D remains unclear. This CDR3 contains 14 residues. Deletions cut 2 bases from V and 3 bases from J, with 10 bases between. CDR1 and CDR2 from the germline V gene are SEHNR and FQNEAQ (reference sequence). For the CDR3, the DNA is TGTGCCAGCAGCTTAATAAAAGCCGACACTGAAGCTTTCTTT. It specifies CASSLIKADTEAFF.

This clone was recorded once. The chain employs TRBV10-2 and TRBJ2-2, with D uncertain. The length of the CDR3 is 16 residues. CDR1 and CDR2 (germline): WSHSY, SAAADI. V gave up 6 bases and J gave up 3 bases, with 17 bases separating them. The CDR3 loop reads CASSGIGRAHTGELFF. CDR3 DNA: TGCGCCAGCAGCGGTATAGGTAGAGCTCACACCGGGGAGCTGTTTTTT.

The rearrangement links TRBV7-2 to TRBJ2-7; 11 bases line up with TRBD2. The trim removed 0 bases at V and 6 bases at J, leaving 13 bases unmatched. The CDR3 contains 18 residues. From germline, CDR1 is SGHTA and CDR2 FQGNSA. CDR3 residues: CASSLAPPWVSGGAEQYF. As DNA, the CDR3 is TGTGCCAGCAGCTTAGCTCCCCCCTGGGTTAGCGGGGGGGCCGAGCAGTACTTC.

V gene TRBV5-1 combines with J gene TRBJ2-3; D is perhaps TRBD2 (5 bases). V was pared by 5 bases and J by 1 base, with 8 bases between. From germline, CDR1 is SGHRS and CDR2 YFSETQ. The CDR3 runs to 13 residues. Written as DNA, the CDR3 is TGCGCCAGCAGTTACGGGGGCACAGATACGCAGTATTTT. Residues: CASSYGGTDTQYF.

This clone has more than one count but fewer than ten. This chain uses TRBV5-1 with TRBJ2-5; tentatively, D is TRBD2 (6 bases). V was shortened by 6 bases and J by 2 bases, with 17 bases between the two germline ends. Per the germline V gene, CDR1 is SGHRS and CDR2 is YFSETQ. The CDR3 totals 15 residues. The CDR3 coding sequence is TGCGCCAGCACCCCGTTCACTGCGGGGCAAGAGACCCAGTACTTC. It translates to CASTPFTAGQETQYF.

This sequence joins TRBV19 and TRBJ1-4, with D hard to call. With 7 bases removed from V and 8 bases from J, the gap between germline ends came to 20 bases. This CDR3 spans 15 amino acids. The germline V gene encodes CDR1 LNHDA and CDR2 SQIVND (reference sequence). The CDR3 sequence is CASTPFGRVEEKLFF. The CDR3 region has the DNA TGTGCCAGTACCCCCTTTGGAAGGGTAGAGGAAAAACTGTTTTTT.

This chain uses TRBV15 with TRBJ2-7, with D possibly TRBD1 on 5 matching bases. V was pared by 1 base and J by 5 bases, with 12 bases between. CDR3 length: 14 amino acids. CDR1 is LNHNV, CDR2 YYDKDF, per germline (reference sequence). The CDR3 reads CATSRGQGNDEQYF. The CDR3 DNA sequence: TGTGCCACCAGCAGAGGCCAGGGAAACGACGAGCAGTACTTC.

The chain uses TRBV5-3 and TRBJ2-2, with D perhaps matching TRBD1 (6 bases). TRBV5-3 is an open reading frame, and its role is uncertain. This CDR3 spans 16 amino acids. Between the trimmed V and J ends, which lost 7 bases and 6 bases, there was a span of 22 bases. CDR3 loop: CARGDPRGCRPGELFF. DNA for the CDR3: TGTGCCAGAGGGGATCCCAGGGGATGTCGCCCCGGGGAGCTGTTTTTT.

Comments on this clone: Compared with germline, one end of the junction differs, possibly owing to a read error. J is TRBJ1-2 and V is TRBV2; maybe TRBD1 (6 bases). CDR3 size: 16 residues. The germline gives CDR1 SNHLY, CDR2 FYNNEI. CDR3 loop: CASSATPGTRGYGYTF. The CDR3 DNA is TGTGCCAGCAGTGCGACTCCCGGGACAAGAGGATATGGATACACCTTC. The whole variable domain, remainder taken from reference TRBV2 and TRBJ1-2, is EPEVTQTPSHQVTQMGQEVILRCVPISNHLYFYWYRQILGQKVEFLVSFYNNEISEKSEIFDDQFSVERPDGSNFTLKIRSTKLEDSAMYFCASSATPGTRGYGYTFGSGTRLTVV.

The genes are TRBV2 and TRBJ2-5; D is unclear. Trimming removed 7 bases from V and 3 bases from J, with 6 bases in between. Germline CDR1 reads SNHLY; CDR2 reads FYNNEI. CDR3 size: 11 residues. The CDR3 here is CASTLEETQYF. CDR3 in DNA: TGTGCCAGCACCCTTGAAGAGACCCAGTACTTC.

A single count supports this clone. The V call is TRBV19, the J call TRBJ1-5; tentative D call: TRBD1 (6 bases). CDR1 and CDR2 from the germline V gene are LNHDA and SQIVND (reference sequence). The CDR3 loop spans 16 amino acids. Between the trimmed V and J ends, which lost 1 base and 4 bases, there was a span of 14 bases. DNA of the CDR3: TGTGCCAGTAGTATAGTAGGGGGTCACACAAATCAGCCCCAGCATTTT. This gives the protein CASSIVGGHTNQPQHF.

This sequence joins TRBV5-8 and TRBJ2-5, with D perhaps being TRBD1 or TRBD2 (5 bases each). CDR3 size: 15 residues. Looked up from germline, CDR1 is SGHTS and CDR2 is YDEGEE. Trimming took off 4 bases at V and 3 bases at J, with 16 bases between the two ends. The CDR3 loop reads CASSPGRRGEETQYF. The CDR3 bases are TGTGCCAGCAGCCCTGGGCGTAGAGGGGAAGAGACCCAGTACTTC.

The chain links TRBV6-1 to TRBJ2-1, with D hard to call. Germline V CDR1 and CDR2: MNHNS, SASEGT. Trimming pared 6 bases from V and 9 bases from J, leaving 15 bases between. The CDR3 runs 13 residues. Here the CDR3 reads CASREPVFAEQFF. CDR3 sequence (DNA): TGTGCCAGCAGGGAACCCGTGTTCGCTGAGCAGTTCTTC.

The sample holds one count of this clone. The rearrangement links TRBV6-5 to TRBJ2-1, with D possibly being TRBD1 or TRBD2 (5 bases each). The V gene's germline CDR1 is MNHEY and CDR2 SVGAGI. Trimming removed 6 bases from V and 3 bases from J, with 15 bases in between. The CDR3 loop spans 15 amino acids. The CDR3 loop reads CASSRGQGSYNEQFF. The CDR3 DNA reads as TGTGCCAGCAGCCGAGGACAAGGGAGCTACAATGAGCAGTTCTTC.

The V call is TRBV20-1, the J call TRBJ1-2; no reliable D call. Germline V gives CDR1 DFQATT, CDR2 SNEGSKA (reference sequence). Trimming took off 1 base at V and 7 bases at J, with 7 bases between the two ends. The CDR3 covers 11 residues. CDR3 sequence: CSARVFAGYTF. The CDR3 DNA reads TGCAGTGCTAGAGTGTTTGCTGGCTACACCTTC.

The chain links TRBV5-1 to TRBJ1-1, with D tentatively TRBD1 (5 bases). This CDR3 is 15 amino acids long. V shed 2 bases and J shed 5 bases, with 16 bases lying between them. From germline, CDR1 is SGHRS and CDR2 YFSETQ. As DNA, the CDR3 is TGCGCCAGCAGCTTAACCGGGGCGCGCGGGACTGAAGCTTTCTTT. Its protein is CASSLTGARGTEAFF.

Comments on this clone: Other nucleotide sequences in the sample specify the same CDR3. V is TRBV18 and J is TRBJ1-1; D gene ambiguous. The ends were cut back, 6 bases at V and 0 bases at J, with 8 bases in the middle. The CDR3 runs 13 residues. CDR1 and CDR2 (germline): KGHSH, LQKENI. CDR3 amino acids: CASSRGLNTEAFF. CDR3 in DNA: TGTGCCAGCTCGCGGGGTCTGAACACTGAAGCTTTCTTT.

The gene calls are TRBV7-8 and TRBJ2-5; TRBD1 aligns across 7 bases. Per the germline V gene, CDR1 is SGHVS and CDR2 is FQNEAQ. J lost 3 bases, V lost 3 bases, and 1 base had no gene match. This CDR3 has 13 residues. The CDR3 nucleotides are TGTGCCAGCAGCTTCGACAGGGAAGAGACCCAGTACTTC. Translating gives CASSFDREETQYF.

The rearrangement joins TRBV6-1 to TRBJ1-2, with TRBD1 matching 10 bases. The CDR3 runs to 15 residues. The junction had 3 bases not matched to a gene; V was cut back by 2 bases and J by 3 bases. CDR1 and CDR2 from the germline V gene are MNHNS and SASEGT. The CDR3, as DNA: TGTGCCAGCAGTGAATACGGGACAGGGGACTATGGCTACACCTTC. Translated: CASSEYGTGDYGYTF.

The CDR3 protein is CASSLLRLSGGRKETQYF. The CDR3 DNA is TGTGCCAGCAGCTTATTGCGCTTGAGTGGGGGGAGGAAGGAGACCCAGTACTTC. The chain combines TRBV7-2 with TRBJ2-5; D possibly corresponds to TRBD2 (6 bases). Germline V CDR1 and CDR2: SGHTA, FQGNSA. The CDR3 is made up of 18 amino acids. V lost 2 bases and J lost 5, with 24 bases in between.

The CDR3 nucleotides read TGTGCCAGCAGCTTTCAGGGCCCAAAGGGGACCCAGTACTTC. Amino acids: CASSFQGPKGTQYF. The chain recombines TRBV7-2 with TRBJ2-5, with D perhaps matching TRBD1 (5 bases). Between the trimmed V and J ends, which lost 3 bases and 7 bases, there was a span of 15 bases. The CDR3 sequence is 14 residues long. Germline V gene lookup returns CDR1 SGHTA and CDR2 FQGNSA.

Notes on this clone: The limits of the CDR3 on the DNA are not certain, so only TCRdb's listed CDR3 is given. This chain joins TRBV6-6 and TRBJ2-2; no DNA check was done on the table's D call, TRBD1. Germline-derived CDR1 and CDR2 are MNHNY and SVGAGI (reference sequence). The CDR3 totals 15 residues, both ends included. The CDR3 spells CASRAGEFGAGELFF.

The CDR3 here is CASTKYRRDYEQYF. The CDR3 DNA reads TGTGCCAGCACCAAATACCGACGGGACTACGAGCAGTACTTC. This chain uses TRBV11-2 with TRBJ2-7; maybe TRBD2 (5 bases). Trimming removed 7 bases at V and 3 bases at J, with 16 bases between. The CDR3 is 14 residues long. Germline loops: CDR1 SGHAT, CDR2 FQNNGV.

The V and J genes are TRBV25-1 and TRBJ1-4; a possible D gene is TRBD1 (5 bases). The CDR3 is 15 amino acids. Germline CDR1 and CDR2: MGHDK and SYGVNS. Trimming removed 6 bases from V and 7 bases from J, with 18 bases in between. The CDR3 is CASSWGVSLGEKLFF. The CDR3 coding sequence is TGTGCCAGCAGCTGGGGGGTGTCCCTAGGTGAAAAACTGTTTTTT.

This chain links TRBV5-6 with TRBJ1-4; no firm D call. CDR3 length: 11 residues. The V end was cut by 4 bases, the J end by 10 bases, with 8 bases between. Germline CDR1 SGHDT, CDR2 YYEEEE. CDR3 nucleotides: TGTGCCAGCAGCCGGACGGGAAAACTGTTTTTT. This sequence encodes CASSRTGKLFF.

The gene calls are TRBV19 and TRBJ1-4; weak D call: TRBD1 (6 bases). The CDR3 sequence is 16 residues long. Per germline, CDR1 LNHDA and CDR2 SQIVND (reference sequence). V lost 6 bases and J lost 0, with 14 bases in between. The CDR3 sequence is CASSEQGTATNEKLFF. The CDR3 region has the DNA TGTGCCAGTAGCGAACAGGGTACTGCAACTAATGAAAAACTGTTTTTT. The whole variable domain, remainder taken from reference TRBV19 and TRBJ1-4, is DGGITQSPKYLFRKEGQNVTLSCEQNLNHDAMYWYRQDPGQGLRLIYYSQIVNDFQKGDIAEGYSVSREKKESFPLTVTSAQKNPTAFYLCASSEQGTATNEKLFFGSGTQLSVL.

V usage is TRBV5-5 and J usage is TRBJ1-5; possibly TRBD1 for D (5 bases). This CDR3 is 20 amino acids long. The germline V gene encodes CDR1 SGHKS and CDR2 YYEKEE (reference sequence). V lost 2 bases to trimming and J lost 4 bases, with 28 bases between them. The CDR3 loop reads CASSLNQYAGLDDGNQPQHF. The CDR3 DNA reads as TGTGCCAGCAGCTTAAACCAGTATGCAGGGTTGGATGATGGGAATCAGCCCCAGCATTTT.